This T cell receptor (beta chain) was identified in a study of patients and donors after allogeneic stem cell transplantation. TCRdb processed the RT-PCR reads anew with MiXCR; each CDR3 protein has one entry. The profile shows roughly 940,000 distinct CDR3 sequences, approximately 18% of them singletons. The CDR3 covers 12 residues. V was cut by 5 bases and J by 6 bases, with 7 bases left in between. CDR1 and CDR2 (germline): SGHVS, FNYEAQ. V and J are TRBV7-6 and TRBJ2-2; D may be TRBD1 or TRBD2 (5 bases each). The sample was blood, either unsorted or a sorted T cell fraction (not recorded which). This sequence originates from a human donor who was either an allogeneic HSCT recipient or a stem cell or donor lymphocyte infusion donor (not recorded which). It is not recorded whose cells these are; they may come from a transplant donor. CDR3 coding DNA: TGTGCCAGCAGCGGGACCTCCGGGGAGCTGTTTTTT. As protein: CASSGTSGELFF. The full variable domain, completed using reference TRBV7-6 and TRBJ2-2, is GAGVSQSPRYKVTKRGQDVALRCDPISGHVSLYWYRQALGQGPEFLTYFNYEAQQDKSGLPNDRFSAERPEGSISTLTIQRTEQRDSAMYRCASSGTSGELFFGEGSRLTVL.